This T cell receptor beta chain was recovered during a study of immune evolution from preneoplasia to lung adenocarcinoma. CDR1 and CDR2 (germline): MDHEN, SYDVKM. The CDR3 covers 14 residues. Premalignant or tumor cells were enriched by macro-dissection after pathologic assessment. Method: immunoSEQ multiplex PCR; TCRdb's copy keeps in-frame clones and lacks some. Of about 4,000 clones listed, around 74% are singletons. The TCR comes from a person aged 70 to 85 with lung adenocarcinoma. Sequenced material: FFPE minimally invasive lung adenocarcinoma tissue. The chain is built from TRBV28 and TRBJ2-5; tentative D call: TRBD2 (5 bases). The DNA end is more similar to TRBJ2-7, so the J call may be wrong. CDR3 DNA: TGTGCCAGCAGTCCCGGACTGATATTCTACGAGCAGTACTTC. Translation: CASSPGLIFYEQYF.